The 18 T cell receptor beta chains given below trace back to one sample, sequenced in a study of breast tumors, draining lymph nodes, adjacent tissues. One entry per CDR3 protein, called by TCRdb with MiXCR from the multiplex PCR reads. Of some 150,000 distinct CDR3 sequences in the sample, 30% to 35% are singletons; the top ten hold 3.8%. Breast cancer patients provided tissue from their axillary draining lymph nodes. Sequencing was performed on axillary lymph node tissue. All receptors come from a female donor with breast cancer. Some clones in this sample may be carry-over from other donors' samples.

This clonotype was recorded many times. This rearrangement joins TRBV13 to TRBJ1-3, with 7 nucleotides matching TRBD1. J gave up 0 bases and V 5 bases, and 4 bases lay outside the gene matches. Germline V gene sequence: CDR1 PRHDT, CDR2 FYEKMQ (reference sequence). This CDR3 is 15 amino acids long. Here the CDR3 reads CASSRGQFSGNTIYF. The CDR3 region has the DNA TGTGCCAGCAGCCGGGGACAGTTCTCTGGAAACACCATATATTTT.

This clonotype was recorded a few times. A much larger clone lies one base from this, so it may be a read error. This chain links TRBV5-4 with TRBJ2-5; D is unclear. V was pared by 0 bases and J by 5 bases, with 8 bases between. The CDR3 spans 13 residues. CDR1 and CDR2 from the germline V gene are SGHNT and YYREEE (reference sequence). CDR3 DNA sequence: TGTGCCAGCAGCTTGGACTGGACGGAGACCCAGTACTTC. Amino acids: CASSLDWTETQYF. Looking up the rest from reference TRBV5-4 and TRBJ2-5 gives the full variable domain: ETGVTQSPTHLIKTRGQQVTLRCSSQSGHNTVSWYQQALGQGPQFIFQYYREEENGRGNFPPRFSGLQFPNYSSELNVNALELDDSALYLCASSLDWTETQYFGPGTRLLVL.

V is TRBV7-3 and J is TRBJ1-3, with a tentative D call TRBD1 (6 bases). The CDR3 covers 16 residues. V was clipped by 5 bases and J by 4 bases, with 18 bases between them. Germline V gene lookup returns CDR1 SGHTA and CDR2 FQGTGA. DNA of the CDR3: TGTGCCAGCAGCGGTTCAAAGAGGGGGGGAGGAAACACCATATATTTT. It codes for CASSGSKRGGGNTIYF.

This clonotype has ten or more counts. The chain employs TRBV6-4 and TRBJ2-7; D is unclear. Germline V gene lookup returns CDR1 MRHNA and CDR2 SNTAGT. This CDR3 region has 16 residues. V lost 3 bases to trimming and J lost 0 bases, with 15 bases between them. CDR3 nucleotides: TGTGCCAGCAGTGAAACCCCTCTTCTATACTCCTACGAGCAGTACTTC. This sequence encodes CASSETPLLYSYEQYF.

The J gene is TRBJ1-3, the V gene TRBV9; D unclear. Germline V lookup: CDR1 SGDLS, CDR2 YYNGEE. This CDR3 spans 9 amino acids. V lost 2 bases, J lost 9 bases, and 0 bases lay in between. CDR3 in amino acids: CASSVTIYF. The CDR3 region has the DNA TGTGCCAGCAGCGTCACCATATATTTT. Together with reference TRBV9 and TRBJ1-3, the CDR3 gives the full variable domain: DSGVTQTPKHLITATGQRVTLRCSPRSGDLSVYWYQQSLDQGLQFLIQYYNGEERAKGNILERFSAQQFPDLHSELNLSSLELGDSALYFCASSVTIYFGEGSWLTVV.

Many counts were recorded for this clonotype. The gene calls are TRBV11-2 and TRBJ2-7; D possibly corresponds to TRBD2 (6 bases). Trimming cost V 2 bases and J 7 bases, with 12 bases left between them. CDR1 and CDR2 (germline): SGHAT, FQNNGV. This CDR3 has 13 residues. The CDR3 sequence: CASSLRDSGEQYF. In DNA, the CDR3 is TGTGCCAGCAGCTTACGGGACTCGGGGGAGCAGTACTTC.

The chain employs TRBV10-1 and TRBJ1-4; TRBD1 matches at 9 bases. There are 14 residues in the CDR3. Per germline, CDR1 WNHNN and CDR2 SYGVQD (reference sequence). V lost 10 bases and J lost 8; bases outside the gene matches: 11. The CDR3 nucleotides are TGCGCCATCTTGGACAGGGGATCGGGAGAAAAACTGTTTTTT. Amino acids: CAILDRGSGEKLFF.

This clonotype showed up many times. The CDR3 sequence: CASSFRGPGNTIYF. The CDR3 DNA sequence: TGTGCCAGTAGTTTCAGGGGGCCTGGAAACACCATATATTTT. V gene TRBV19 combines with J gene TRBJ1-3; 8 bases align to TRBD1. Germline CDR1 reads LNHDA; CDR2 reads SQIVND (reference sequence). The V segment lost 5 bases and the J segment 2 bases; nucleotides outside the gene matches: 2. The CDR3 has 14 amino acids.

This clonotype was recorded at least ten times. The V call is TRBV5-6, the J call TRBJ1-5, with D perhaps TRBD1 (5 bases). This CDR3 has 14 amino acids. The V end was cut by 2 bases, the J end by 6 bases, with 12 bases between. Germline CDR1 reads SGHDT; CDR2 reads YYEEEE. The DNA for the CDR3 is TGTGCCAGCAGCTTTTCAGGGTCGGGTCAGCCCCAGCATTTT. Protein sequence: CASSFSGSGQPQHF. Using reference TRBV5-6 and TRBJ1-5 for the parts outside the CDR3, the full variable domain is DAGVTQSPTHLIKTRGQQVTLRCSPKSGHDTVSWYQQALGQGPQFIFQYYEEEERQRGNFPDRFSGHQFPNYSSELNVNALLLGDSALYLCASSFSGSGQPQHFGDGTRLSIL.

This clonotype was seen only a few times. The junction departs from the called germline gene at one end, perhaps through a read error. The V and J genes are TRBV4-3 and TRBJ2-2; 9 nucleotides align to TRBD2. Germline CDR1 reads LGHNA; CDR2 reads YSLEER. The CDR3 runs 17 residues. The CDR3 here is CASSQDSAGGDTGELLF. The CDR3 DNA is TGCGCCAGCAGCCAAGATAGCGCGGGGGGGGACACCGGGGAGCTGCTTTTT.

This rearrangement joins TRBV20-1 to TRBJ1-5, with D unclear. V shed 2 bases and J shed 14 bases, with 19 bases lying between them. This CDR3 is 13 amino acids long. Germline V CDR1 and CDR2: DFQATT, SNEGSKA (reference sequence). CDR3 DNA sequence: TGCAGTGCTAGACAGGACCCCTGGGCCCACGAGCATTTT. Its protein product is CSARQDPWAHEHF.

V gene TRBV2 combines with J gene TRBJ2-1, with 15 bases matching TRBD2. Losses at the gene ends were 1 base for V and 6 bases for J; bases not matched to a gene: 1. There are 16 residues in the CDR3. CDR1 and CDR2 from the germline V gene are SNHLY and FYNNEI. The CDR3 sequence is CASSEGGLAGGNEQFF. DNA for the CDR3: TGTGCCAGCAGTGAAGGGGGACTAGCGGGGGGCAATGAGCAGTTCTTC.

In its sample, this clonotype was seen many times. The chain uses TRBV30 and TRBJ1-2; D is undetermined. CDR3 length: 13 residues. Germline V gives CDR1 GTSNPN, CDR2 SVGIG (reference sequence). Trimming took off 1 base at V and 7 bases at J, with 13 bases between the two ends. DNA of the CDR3: TGTGCCTGGAGTGAGGGCTACCGTCGTGGCTACACCTTC. Encoded protein: CAWSEGYRRGYTF.

In this sample, this clonotype turned up many times. The J gene is TRBJ2-7, the V gene TRBV19, with D perhaps assigned TRBD1 or TRBD2 (6 bases each). The CDR3 spans 12 residues. Trimming took off 6 bases at V and 2 bases at J, with 8 bases between the two ends. The germline CDR1 and CDR2 sequences are LNHDA and SQIVND (reference sequence). The CDR3 sequence: CASRGGTYEQYF. The CDR3 nucleotides read TGTGCCAGTAGAGGGGGGACCTACGAGCAGTACTTC.

The sample holds one count of this clonotype. The rearrangement links TRBV12-5 to TRBJ2-1, with D perhaps matching TRBD2 (5 bases). Germline V gives CDR1 LGHNT, CDR2 FRNRAP. With 2 bases removed from V and 8 bases from J, the gap between germline ends came to 13 bases. This CDR3 spans 14 amino acids. CDR3 DNA sequence: TGTGCTAGTGGTTTGAGGGTTGGGAGCGATGAGCAGTTCTTC. Translated: CASGLRVGSDEQFF.

The chain uses TRBV25-1 and TRBJ2-7; 9 bases are a match to TRBD1. From germline, CDR1 is MGHDK and CDR2 SYGVNS. Unmatched junction bases numbered 7, after V lost 1 base and J lost 6 bases. The CDR3 spans 15 residues. CDR3 nucleotides: TGTGCCAGCAGTGAATCGGACAGGGGCTTTGGCGAGCAGTACTTC. Encoded protein: CASSESDRGFGEQYF.

The table lists this clonotype with a few counts. Since a much larger clone is just one base distant, this may be a read error. This sequence joins TRBV7-3 and TRBJ2-1; TRBD2 matches at 11 bases. Germline CDR1 SGHTA, CDR2 FQGTGA. There are 16 residues in the CDR3. The trim removed 11 bases at V and 6 bases at J, leaving 15 bases unmatched. The CDR3 sequence is CAGTTLAGGRPNEQFF. CDR3 nucleotide sequence: TGTGCCGGTACTACTCTAGCGGGAGGCCGTCCCAATGAGCAGTTCTTC.

A note on this clonotype: A read error is possible here, since a much larger clone lies one base away. The conserved phenylalanine or tryptophan normally closing the CDR3 is absent here, so this likely arose from a read error. J is TRBJ2-1 and V is TRBV7-2, with D possibly matching TRBD2 (6 bases). CDR3 length: 14 residues. Germline-derived CDR1 and CDR2 are SGHTA and FQGNSA. V lost 5 bases to trimming and J lost 4 bases, with 12 bases between them. The CDR3 protein is CASSGAGLYNEQFL. In nucleotides, the CDR3 is TGTGCCAGCAGCGGAGCGGGTCTGTACAATGAGCAGTTCCTC.